The present TCR beta chain was sequenced within a study of cytomegalovirus exposure and HLA in healthy donors. Only in-frame clones appear in the TCRdb table, and some are missing; sequencing was by immunoSEQ multiplex PCR. Among under 200,000 clones listed, roughly 86% were seen once. The CDR3 is 15 amino acids. Germline CDR1 and CDR2: SGDLS and YYNGEE. Trimming took 3 bases from V and 5 from J; bases not matched to a gene: 6. The source of this sequence is a young woman in good health and CMV-seropositive. The chain joins TRBV9 to TRBJ2-5, with 11 bases fitting TRBD1. Sequencing was done on a sample of PBMCs. CDR3 protein: CASSASGTGGETQYF. CDR3 bases: TGTGCCAGCAGCGCATCCGGGACAGGGGGGGAGACCCAGTACTTC. Variable domain in full (rest from reference TRBV9 and TRBJ2-5): DSGVTQTPKHLITATGQRVTLRCSPRSGDLSVYWYQQSLDQGLQFLIQYYNGEERAKGNILERFSAQQFPDLHSELNLSSLELGDSALYFCASSASGTGGETQYFGPGTRLLVL.